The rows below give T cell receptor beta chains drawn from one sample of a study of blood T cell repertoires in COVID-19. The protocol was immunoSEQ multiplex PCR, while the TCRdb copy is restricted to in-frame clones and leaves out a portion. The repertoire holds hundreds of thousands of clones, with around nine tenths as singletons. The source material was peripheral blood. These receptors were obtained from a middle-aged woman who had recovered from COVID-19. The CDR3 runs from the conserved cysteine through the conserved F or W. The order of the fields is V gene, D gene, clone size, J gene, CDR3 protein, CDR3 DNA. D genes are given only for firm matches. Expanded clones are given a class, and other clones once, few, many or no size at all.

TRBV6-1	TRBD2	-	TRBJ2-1	CASSGRLASSYNEQFF	TGTGCCAGCAGTGGACGACTAGCGAGCTCCTACAATGAGCAGTTCTTC
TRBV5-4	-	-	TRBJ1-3	CASSVFSGNTIYF	TGTGCCAGCAGCGTATTCTCTGGAAACACCATATATTTT
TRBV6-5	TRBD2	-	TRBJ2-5	CASSYSSPSGRETQYF	TGTGCCAGCAGTTATTCCTCGCCTAGCGGGCGCGAGACCCAGTACTTC
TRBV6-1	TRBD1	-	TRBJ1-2	CASSDWTGGNYGYTF	TGTGCCAGCAGTGATTGGACAGGCGGCAACTATGGCTACACCTTC
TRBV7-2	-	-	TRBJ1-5	CASSRDWSNQPQHF	TGTGCCAGCAGCCGGGATTGGAGCAATCAGCCCCAGCATTTT
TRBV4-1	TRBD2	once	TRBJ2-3	CASSQDGGAGDTQYF	TGCGCCAGCAGCCAGGACGGGGGGGCTGGGGATACGCAGTATTTT
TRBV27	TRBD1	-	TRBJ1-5	CASRLFQGAQPQHF	TGTGCCAGCAGGCTTTTTCAGGGGGCCCAGCCCCAGCATTTT
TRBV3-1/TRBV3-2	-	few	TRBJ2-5	CASSQRGRAGLETQYF	TGTGCCAGCAGCCAGAGAGGCCGGGCGGGGTTGGAGACCCAGTACTTC
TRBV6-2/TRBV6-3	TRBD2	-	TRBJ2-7	CASSYGLAGYEQYF	TGTGCCAGCAGTTATGGACTAGCGGGGTACGAGCAGTACTTC
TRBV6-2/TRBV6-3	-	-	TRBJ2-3	CASSYNWGPPRQGTDTQYF	TGTGCCAGCAGTTATAATTGGGGCCCACCCAGACAGGGCACAGATACGCAGTATTTT
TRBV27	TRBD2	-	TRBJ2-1	CASSSRRTSGGNEQFF	TGTGCCAGCAGTTCCCGACGGACTAGCGGGGGGAATGAGCAGTTCTTC
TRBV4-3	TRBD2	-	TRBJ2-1	CASSPLGAGGGDEQFF	TGCGCCAGCAGCCCCCTGGGGGCGGGGGGAGGCGATGAGCAGTTCTTC
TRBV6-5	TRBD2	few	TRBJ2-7	CASSYSRLAGSEQYF	TGTGCCAGCAGTTACTCGAGACTAGCGGGGTCCGAGCAGTACTTC
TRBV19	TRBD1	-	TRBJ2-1	CASSSQGGTGPNEQFF	TGTGCCAGTAGTTCCCAGGGCGGGACAGGGCCAAATGAGCAGTTCTTC
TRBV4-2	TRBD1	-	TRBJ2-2	CASTGTGVTGELFF	TGTGCCAGCACAGGGACAGGGGTCACCGGGGAGCTGTTTTTT
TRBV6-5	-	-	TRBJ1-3	CASSYSGTPGNTIYF	TGTGCCAGCAGTTACTCTGGGACACCCGGAAACACCATATATTTT
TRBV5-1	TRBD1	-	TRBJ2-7	CASSLGLGDRAFYEQYF	TGCGCCAGCAGCCTGGGGTTGGGGGACAGGGCTTTCTACGAGCAGTACTTC
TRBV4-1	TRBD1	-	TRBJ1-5	CASSQVRDRDQPQHF	TGCGCCAGCAGCCAAGTCCGGGACAGGGATCAGCCCCAGCATTTT
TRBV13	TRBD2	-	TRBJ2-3	CASQSQAKSGNTDTQYF	TGTGCCAGCCAATCCCAAGCTAAGAGCGGGAATACAGATACGCAGTATTTT
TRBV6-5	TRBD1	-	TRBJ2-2	CASRSDRGRTGELFF	TGTGCCAGCAGATCCGACAGGGGGCGCACCGGGGAGCTGTTTTTT